These 11 T cell receptor beta chains were all obtained from the same sample, sequenced in a study of blood T cell repertoires in COVID-19. Generated by immunoSEQ multiplex PCR, the TCRdb table keeps only in-frame clones and is missing some. This table holds 150,000 to 180,000 clones, roughly nine tenths found once. What was sequenced was peripheral blood. The receptors were gathered from a man aged 45 to 65 with acute or convalescent COVID-19.

This clone occurred a few times. The chain couples TRBV7-2 to TRBJ2-2; 7 bases align to TRBD1. CDR1 and CDR2 (germline): SGHTA, FQGNSA. After removal of 2 bases from V and 3 bases from J, the junction contained 3 bases not matched to a gene. The CDR3 runs to 15 residues. The CDR3 DNA follows: TGTGCCAGCAGCTTAAGGCAGGGGGACACCGGGGAGCTGTTTTTT. Its protein product is CASSLRQGDTGELFF.

This clone was seen only once. V usage is TRBV7-2 and J usage is TRBJ2-2, with 7 bases identical to TRBD2. The junction had 7 bases not matched to a gene; V was cut back by 5 bases and J by 7 bases. CDR3 length: 14 residues. Looked up from germline, CDR1 is SGHTA and CDR2 is FQGNSA. CDR3 amino acids: CASSQSSGGGELFF. Written as DNA, the CDR3 is TGTGCCAGCAGCCAATCTAGCGGAGGCGGGGAGCTGTTTTTT.

This clone was seen just once. CDR3 sequence: CASSGRGYSPLHF. For the CDR3, the DNA is TGTGCCAGCAGTGGGAGAGGCTATTCACCCCTCCACTTT. The chain employs TRBV2 and TRBJ1-6; D gene ambiguous. Deletions cut 4 bases from V and 8 bases from J, with 9 bases between. CDR3 length equals 13 residues. Germline V lookup: CDR1 SNHLY, CDR2 FYNNEI.

The V gene is TRBV4-1, the J gene TRBJ2-7, with 9 bases lining up with TRBD1. Losses at the gene ends were 1 base for V and 3 bases for J; bases not matched to a gene: 4. The CDR3 covers 15 residues. Germline V gene lookup returns CDR1 MGHRA and CDR2 YSYEKL. The DNA of the CDR3 is TGCGCCAGCAGCCAAGTCCCGGACAGGGGCTACGAGCAGTACTTC. It translates to CASSQVPDRGYEQYF.

The chain joins TRBV15 to TRBJ2-1, with 7 nucleotides matching TRBD2. The J segment lost 4 bases and the V segment lost 3 bases, leaving 6 bases of the junction unmatched. Germline V gene sequence: CDR1 LNHNV, CDR2 YYDKDF (reference sequence). The CDR3 loop spans 15 amino acids. The CDR3 sequence is CATSSGLADYNEQFF. CDR3 coding DNA: TGTGCCACCAGCAGCGGGCTAGCGGATTACAATGAGCAGTTCTTC.

The CDR3 nucleotides read TGTGCCAGCAGCCATCCCGAAAAGAACTGGCGGGGGAGCACTGAAGCTTTCTTT. It codes for CASSHPEKNWRGSTEAFF. The J gene is TRBJ1-1, the V gene TRBV4-2; D perhaps matches TRBD1 (5 bases). This CDR3 contains 18 residues. Germline assignment: CDR1 LGHNA and CDR2 YNFKEQ. Trimming took 3 bases from V and 4 from J, leaving 24 bases between them.

This clone was counted a single time. This chain links TRBV27 with TRBJ2-1; 14 nucleotides match TRBD2. This CDR3 has 16 amino acids. The J segment lost 9 bases and the V segment lost 5 bases, leaving 9 bases of the junction unmatched. CDR1 MNHEY and CDR2 SMNVEV come from the germline V gene (reference sequence). CDR3 in DNA: TGTGCCAGCAGTCCCCAAATAGGACTAGCGGGAGGTGAGCAGTTCTTC. This encodes CASSPQIGLAGGEQFF.

The chain combines TRBV27 with TRBJ1-2; D remains ambiguous. V was clipped by 6 bases and J by 14 bases, with 19 bases between them. The germline V gene has CDR1 MNHEY and CDR2 SMNVEV (reference sequence). The CDR3 sequence is 12 residues long. The CDR3 DNA is TGTGCCAGCAGAACTCCGTATGCCCTCCCTACCTTC. Translation gives CASRTPYALPTF.

This chain links TRBV11-2 with TRBJ2-7; 10 bases line up with TRBD2. This CDR3 has 15 amino acids. Losses at the gene ends were 4 bases for V and 3 bases for J; bases not matched to a gene: 6. Germline V gene lookup returns CDR1 SGHAT and CDR2 FQNNGV. The DNA of the CDR3 is TGTGCCAGCAGCTCTGTAGCGGGAGGCGTCTACGAGCAGTACTTC. This translates into CASSSVAGGVYEQYF. The variable domain in full, completed from reference TRBV11-2 and TRBJ2-7, reads EAGVAQSPRYKIIEKRQSVAFWCNPISGHATLYWYQQILGQGPKLLIQFQNNGVVDDSQLPKDRFSAERLKGVDSTLKIQPAKLEDSAVYLCASSSVAGGVYEQYFGPGTRLTVT.

This clone turned up a few times. DNA of the CDR3: TGTGCCAGCAGGGACTACAACACCGGGGAGCTGTTTTTT. Its translation: CASRDYNTGELFF. V and J are TRBV6-5 and TRBJ2-2; maybe TRBD2 (6 bases). CDR1 is MNHEY and CDR2 is SVGAGI in the germline V gene. The CDR3 totals 13 residues. Trimming left V 6 bases short and J 2 bases short, with 7 bases between.

The chain carries TRBV19 and TRBJ2-3, with 9 bases fitting TRBD2. The CDR3 sequence is 17 residues long. Trimming removed 4 bases from V and 0 bases from J; junction bases left unmatched: 8. The germline gives CDR1 LNHDA, CDR2 SQIVND (reference sequence). CDR3 residues: CASSRGATSGSTDTQYF. The CDR3 bases are TGTGCCAGTAGTAGGGGGGCGACTAGCGGAAGCACAGATACGCAGTATTTT.